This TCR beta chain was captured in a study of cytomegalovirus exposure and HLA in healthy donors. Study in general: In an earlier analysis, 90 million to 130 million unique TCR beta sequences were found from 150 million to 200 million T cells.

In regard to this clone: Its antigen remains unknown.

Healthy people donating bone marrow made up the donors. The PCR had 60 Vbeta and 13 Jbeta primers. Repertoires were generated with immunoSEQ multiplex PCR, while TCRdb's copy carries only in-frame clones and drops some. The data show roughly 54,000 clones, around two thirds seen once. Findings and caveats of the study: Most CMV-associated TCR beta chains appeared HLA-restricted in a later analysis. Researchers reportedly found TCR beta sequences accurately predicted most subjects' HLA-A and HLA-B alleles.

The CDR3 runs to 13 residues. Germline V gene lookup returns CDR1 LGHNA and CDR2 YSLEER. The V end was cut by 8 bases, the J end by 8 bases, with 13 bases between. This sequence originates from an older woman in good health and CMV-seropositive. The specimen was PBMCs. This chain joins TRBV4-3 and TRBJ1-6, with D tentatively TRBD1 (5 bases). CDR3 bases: TGCGCCAGCCGCGGGACGGGTTATTCACCCCTCCACTTT. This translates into CASRGTGYSPLHF.